This T cell receptor beta chain originates from a study of cytomegalovirus exposure and HLA in healthy donors. Clones were sequenced by immunoSEQ multiplex PCR, and TCRdb holds only the in-frame ones, with some missing. The sample carries under 400,000 clones, approximately 86% recorded once. Note on this clone: The same CDR3 is also encoded by other DNA sequences in this sample.

Trimming took 9 bases from V and 3 from J; bases not matched to a gene: 8. Germline values: CDR1 MNHNS, CDR2 SASEGT. This CDR3 has 13 amino acids. The J gene is TRBJ2-7, the V gene TRBV6-1; 7 bases are a match to TRBD2. Material for sequencing was PBMCs. The TCR comes from a man aged 30 to 39 in good health and CMV-seronegative. CDR3 residues: CASSPSGVYEQYF. The CDR3, as DNA: TGTGCCAGTTCGCCGAGCGGGGTCTACGAGCAGTACTTC.